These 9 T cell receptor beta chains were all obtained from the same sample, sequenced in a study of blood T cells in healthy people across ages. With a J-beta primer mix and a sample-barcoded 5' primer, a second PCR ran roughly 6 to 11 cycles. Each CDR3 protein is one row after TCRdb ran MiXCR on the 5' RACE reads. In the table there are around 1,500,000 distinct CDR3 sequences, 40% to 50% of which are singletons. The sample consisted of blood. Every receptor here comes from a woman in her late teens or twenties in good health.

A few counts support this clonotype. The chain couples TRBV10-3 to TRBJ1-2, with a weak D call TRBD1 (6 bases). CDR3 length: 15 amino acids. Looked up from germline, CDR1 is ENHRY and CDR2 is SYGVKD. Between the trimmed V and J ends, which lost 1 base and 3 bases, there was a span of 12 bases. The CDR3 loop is CAISELSGGDYGYTF. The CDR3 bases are TGTGCCATCAGTGAGTTGTCCGGGGGCGACTATGGCTACACCTTC.

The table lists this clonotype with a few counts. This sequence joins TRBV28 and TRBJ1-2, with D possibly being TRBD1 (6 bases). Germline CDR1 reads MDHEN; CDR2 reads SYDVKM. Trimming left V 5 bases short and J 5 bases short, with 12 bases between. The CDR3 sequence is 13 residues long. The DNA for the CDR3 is TGTGCCAGCAGTCAAGGGACATTGTATGGCTACACCTTC. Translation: CASSQGTLYGYTF.

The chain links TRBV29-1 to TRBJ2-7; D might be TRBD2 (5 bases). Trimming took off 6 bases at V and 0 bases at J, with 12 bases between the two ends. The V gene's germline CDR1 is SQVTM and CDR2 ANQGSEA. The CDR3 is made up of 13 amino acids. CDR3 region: CSVVSGYSYEQYF. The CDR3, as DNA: TGCAGCGTCGTAAGCGGCTACTCCTACGAGCAGTACTTC.

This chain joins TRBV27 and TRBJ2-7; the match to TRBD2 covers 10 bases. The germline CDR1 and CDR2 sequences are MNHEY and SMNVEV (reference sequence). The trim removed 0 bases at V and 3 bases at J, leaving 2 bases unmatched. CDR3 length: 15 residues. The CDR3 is CASSLSSGGNYEQYF. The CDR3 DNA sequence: TGTGCCAGCAGTTTATCTAGCGGGGGGAACTACGAGCAGTACTTC.

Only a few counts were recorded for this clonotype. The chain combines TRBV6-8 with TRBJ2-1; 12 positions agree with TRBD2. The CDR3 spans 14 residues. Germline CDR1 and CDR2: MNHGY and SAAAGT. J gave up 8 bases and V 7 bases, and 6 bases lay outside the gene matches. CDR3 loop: CASNTSGRWYEQFF. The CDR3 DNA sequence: TGTGCCAGCAACACTAGCGGGAGGTGGTATGAGCAGTTCTTC.

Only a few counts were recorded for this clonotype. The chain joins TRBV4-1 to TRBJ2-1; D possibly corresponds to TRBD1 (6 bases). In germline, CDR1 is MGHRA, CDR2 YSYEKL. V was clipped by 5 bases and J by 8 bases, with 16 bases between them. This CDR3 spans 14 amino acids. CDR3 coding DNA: TGCGCCAGCAGCGGTCAACAGGGTGCCCATGAGCAGTTCTTC. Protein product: CASSGQQGAHEQFF.

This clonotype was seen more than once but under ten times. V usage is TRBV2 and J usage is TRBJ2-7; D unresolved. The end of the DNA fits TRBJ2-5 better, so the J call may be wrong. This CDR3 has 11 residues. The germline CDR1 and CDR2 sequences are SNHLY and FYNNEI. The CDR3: CASSGWETQYF. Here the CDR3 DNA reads TGTGCCAGCAGTGGCTGGGAGACCCAGTACTTC.

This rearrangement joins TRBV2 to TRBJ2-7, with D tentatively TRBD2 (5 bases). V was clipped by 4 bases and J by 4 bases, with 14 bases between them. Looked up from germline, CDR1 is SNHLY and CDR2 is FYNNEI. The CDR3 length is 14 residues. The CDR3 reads CASSGRLADYEQYF. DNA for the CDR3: TGTGCCAGCAGTGGAAGGCTAGCTGATTACGAGCAGTACTTC.

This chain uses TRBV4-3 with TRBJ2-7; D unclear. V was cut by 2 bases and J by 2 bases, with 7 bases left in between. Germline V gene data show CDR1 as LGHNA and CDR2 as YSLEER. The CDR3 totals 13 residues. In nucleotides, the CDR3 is TGCGCCAGCAGCCAACAACCGGCCTACGAGCAGTACTTC. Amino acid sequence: CASSQQPAYEQYF.